The 22 T cell receptor beta chains given below trace back to one sample, sequenced in a study of blood T cell repertoires in COVID-19. Clones were read by immunoSEQ multiplex PCR, and TCRdb kept only the in-frame ones, dropping some. The sample records roughly 260,000 clones, roughly 86% being singletons. Sample: peripheral blood. These receptors were taken from a man aged 40-49 years who had recovered from COVID-19.

The chain is built from TRBV11-2 and TRBJ1-2, with TRBD1 as a possible D gene (6 bases). The V end lost 4 bases, the J end lost 4 bases, and 10 bases lay between the germline ends. The CDR3 has 13 amino acids. Germline V lookup: CDR1 SGHAT, CDR2 FQNNGV. The CDR3 sequence: CASSYTGSYGYTF. CDR3 bases: TGTGCCAGCAGCTATACAGGGTCCTATGGCTACACCTTC.

Only one count was recorded for this clone. The DNA is omitted, as the CDR3 cannot be located on it reliably, and the CDR3 follows TCRdb's listing. The genes are TRBV21-1 and TRBJ2-2; the D call TRBD1 from the table was never checked on the DNA. TRBV21-1 corresponds to a pseudogene. The CDR3 is 16 amino acids long, termini counted. CDR3 residues: CASSKFGTGATGELFF.

The count of this clone is one. The chain couples TRBV5-1 to TRBJ2-7, with 9 bases aligning to TRBD2. CDR1 is SGHRS, CDR2 YFSETQ, per germline. J gave up 2 bases and V 0 bases, and 9 bases lay outside the gene matches. The CDR3 totals 17 residues. CDR3: CASSLARLAGSPYEQYF. The DNA of the CDR3 is TGCGCCAGCAGCTTGGCCCGTCTAGCGGGGAGTCCCTACGAGCAGTACTTC.

The CDR3 reads CASSLRQGAEKLFF. CDR3 in DNA: TGCGCCAGCAGCCTAAGACAGGGGGCTGAAAAACTGTTTTTT. The chain joins TRBV5-1 to TRBJ1-4; 10 bases line up with TRBD1. Germline V gene lookup returns CDR1 SGHRS and CDR2 YFSETQ. CDR3 length: 14 residues. V lost 4 bases, J lost 7 bases, and 4 bases stayed unmatched.

The V and J genes are TRBV2 and TRBJ1-5; D not resolved. The CDR3 sequence is 13 residues long. Germline V gene data show CDR1 as SNHLY and CDR2 as FYNNEI. V lost 6 bases and J 2 bases, leaving 8 bases between the germline ends. The CDR3 sequence is CASSGRGNQPQHF. Written as DNA, the CDR3 is TGTGCCAGCAGCGGGCGGGGCAATCAGCCCCAGCATTTT.

The J gene is TRBJ1-1, the V gene TRBV19; no reliable D call. Germline V gene lookup returns CDR1 LNHDA and CDR2 SQIVND (reference sequence). The CDR3 is made up of 12 amino acids. Trimming shortened V by 2 bases and J by 4 bases, and 5 bases separated the two germline ends. The CDR3 DNA sequence: TGTGCCAGTAGTATATTCGGCACTGAAGCTTTCTTT. It specifies CASSIFGTEAFF.

The gene calls are TRBV7-6 and TRBJ2-5, with 7 bases that match TRBD2. The CDR3 runs to 15 residues. Unmatched junction bases numbered 4, after V lost 0 bases and J lost 3 bases. CDR1 and CDR2 (germline): SGHVS, FNYEAQ. The CDR3 coding sequence is TGTGCCAGCAGCTTAGCTCCCGGGGGGAAAGAGACCCAGTACTTC. Its translation: CASSLAPGGKETQYF.

The genes are TRBV5-1 and TRBJ1-1; possible D gene TRBD1, 5 bases. Germline V gives CDR1 SGHRS, CDR2 YFSETQ. V lost 3 bases, J lost 0 bases, and 12 bases lay in between. The CDR3 runs to 15 residues. This chain's CDR3 is CASSWGGVMNTEAFF. CDR3 in DNA: TGCGCCAGCAGCTGGGGCGGGGTAATGAACACTGAAGCTTTCTTT.

The rearrangement joins TRBV14 to TRBJ2-7, with TRBD1 matching over 11 bases. Germline CDR1 is SGHDN and CDR2 is FVKESK. The CDR3 is 14 residues long. Trimming cost V 3 bases and J 4 bases; bases outside gene matches: 2. The CDR3 DNA reads TGTGCCAGCAGCCACGGACAGGGGGCTTACGAGCAGTACTTC. Its translation is CASSHGQGAYEQYF.

In DNA, the CDR3 is TGTGCCAGCAGCCAGGTCGGCGTCTACGAGCAGTACTTC. It translates to CASSQVGVYEQYF. V usage is TRBV11-2 and J usage is TRBJ2-7; D gene ambiguous. Trimming left V 5 bases short and J 3 bases short, with 11 bases between. CDR3 length equals 13 residues. Looked up from germline, CDR1 is SGHAT and CDR2 is FQNNGV. Looking up the rest from reference TRBV11-2 and TRBJ2-7 gives the full variable domain: EAGVAQSPRYKIIEKRQSVAFWCNPISGHATLYWYQQILGQGPKLLIQFQNNGVVDDSQLPKDRFSAERLKGVDSTLKIQPAKLEDSAVYLCASSQVGVYEQYFGPGTRLTVT.

The chain couples TRBV14 to TRBJ2-7; 7 bases are a match to TRBD2. CDR1 SGHDN and CDR2 FVKESK come from the germline V gene. The V gene end was trimmed by 2 bases and the J gene end by 11 bases; junction bases not matched to a gene: 6. There are 12 residues in the CDR3. For the CDR3, the DNA is TGTGCCAGCAGCCAACACTGGACTAGGGAGTACTTC. The encoded protein is CASSQHWTREYF.

V is TRBV10-3 and J is TRBJ2-5; no definite D call. The CDR3 is made up of 14 amino acids. Germline V CDR1 and CDR2: ENHRY, SYGVKD. Trimming cost V 5 bases and J 5 bases, with 15 bases left between them. The CDR3 coding sequence is TGTGCCATCAGTAACCACCCGAATGAGGAGACCCAGTACTTC. This gives the protein CAISNHPNEETQYF.

This clone appeared once. The chain employs TRBV18 and TRBJ2-3; 7 bases are shared with TRBD1. The CDR3 covers 14 residues. V lost 3 bases and J lost 6; bases outside the gene matches: 6. The germline gives CDR1 KGHSH, CDR2 LQKENI. In nucleotides, the CDR3 is TGTGCCAGCTCACCGAAACAGGGGTCTGATACGCAGTATTTT. Translating gives CASSPKQGSDTQYF.

This chain links TRBV5-4 with TRBJ2-3; D not certain. CDR3 size: 14 residues. Germline V gene lookup returns CDR1 SGHNT and CDR2 YYREEE (reference sequence). Trimming stripped 6 bases from V and 1 base from J, with 12 bases between. This CDR3 is CASKSERRTDTQYF. DNA of the CDR3: TGTGCCAGCAAGTCCGAGCGACGCACAGATACGCAGTATTTT.

The V gene is TRBV5-4, the J gene TRBJ1-6; maybe TRBD1 (6 bases). V lost 3 bases and J 8 bases, leaving 12 bases between the germline ends. This CDR3 contains 14 residues. The germline CDR1 and CDR2 sequences are SGHNT and YYREEE (reference sequence). CDR3 protein: CASSWGQSDSPLHF. CDR3 in DNA: TGTGCCAGCAGCTGGGGACAATCTGATTCACCCCTCCACTTT.

Note on this clone: This sample also contains other DNA sequences that code for the same CDR3. This chain joins TRBV7-2 and TRBJ2-7; 12 bases line up with TRBD2. V trimming: 5 bases; J trimming: 1 base; junction bases outside the gene matches: 3. CDR1 is SGHTA, CDR2 FQGNSA, per germline. The CDR3 sequence is 15 residues long. The CDR3 DNA reads TGTGCCAGCAGCCTTGGACTAGCGGGATCCTACGAGCAGTACTTC. Its translation: CASSLGLAGSYEQYF. The whole variable domain, filled in from reference TRBV7-2 and TRBJ2-7, reads GAGVSQSPSNKVTEKGKDVELRCDPISGHTALYWYRQSLGQGLEFLIYFQGNSAPDKSGLPSDRFSAERTGGSVSTLTIQRTQQEDSAVYLCASSLGLAGSYEQYFGPGTRLTVT.

V is TRBV27 and J is TRBJ1-6; D gene unclear. The germline V gene encodes CDR1 MNHEY and CDR2 SMNVEV (reference sequence). Trimming cost V 3 bases and J 7 bases, with 10 bases left between them. The CDR3 spans 14 residues. The CDR3 loop reads CASSFWAPNSPLHF. CDR3 nucleotide sequence: TGTGCCAGCAGTTTCTGGGCTCCAAATTCACCCCTCCACTTT.

The chain carries TRBV4-3 and TRBJ2-7, with 7 bases that match TRBD1. Unmatched junction bases numbered 3, after V lost 3 bases and J lost 1 base. Germline lookup yields CDR1 LGHNA and CDR2 YSLEER. The CDR3 contains 14 residues. The CDR3 nucleotides are TGCGCCAGCAGCCACGGCAGGGGGTCCTACGAGCAGTACTTC. This translates into CASSHGRGSYEQYF.

The chain couples TRBV4-1 to TRBJ2-1; 7 bases line up with TRBD1. The J segment lost 10 bases and the V segment lost 4 bases, leaving 10 bases of the junction unmatched. CDR1 and CDR2 (germline): MGHRA, YSYEKL. CDR3 length equals 14 residues. CDR3 residues: CASSRPDRVREQFF. The CDR3 DNA reads TGCGCCAGCAGCCGACCCGACAGGGTTAGAGAGCAGTTCTTC.

The chain combines TRBV6-1 with TRBJ2-7; perhaps TRBD2 as D (6 bases). The CDR3 runs 15 residues. Germline CDR1 is MNHNS and CDR2 is SASEGT. The V gene lost 2 bases and the J gene lost 1 base, with 12 bases spanning the gap. The CDR3 DNA sequence: TGTGCCAGCAGTGAAACCTCGACTAGATCCTACGAGCAGTACTTC. It encodes CASSETSTRSYEQYF.

The chain joins TRBV10-3 to TRBJ2-3; D possibly corresponds to TRBD1 (6 bases). CDR1 is ENHRY and CDR2 is SYGVKD in the germline V gene. This CDR3 is built from 15 residues. V gave up 7 bases and J gave up 2 bases, with 16 bases separating them. Here the CDR3 DNA reads TGTGCCATCAAGGACCAGGGGAGTTACACAGATACGCAGTATTTT. Translated, it gives CAIKDQGSYTDTQYF.

This chain connects TRBV9 to TRBJ2-1; 8 bases align to TRBD2. The CDR3 extends over 17 amino acids. From germline, CDR1 is SGDLS and CDR2 YYNGEE. J gave up 1 base and V 0 bases, and 6 bases lay outside the gene matches. CDR3 sequence (DNA): TGTGCCAGCAGCGTAGCTAAGAGCGGGGGTTCCTACAATGAGCAGTTCTTC. It is translated as CASSVAKSGGSYNEQFF. Combining the CDR3 with reference TRBV9 and TRBJ2-1 gives the whole variable domain DSGVTQTPKHLITATGQRVTLRCSPRSGDLSVYWYQQSLDQGLQFLIQYYNGEERAKGNILERFSAQQFPDLHSELNLSSLELGDSALYFCASSVAKSGGSYNEQFFGPGTRLTVL.